Sequencing of this T cell receptor (beta chain) was carried out in a study of response to subunit inactivated influenza vaccine. The sample holds many counts of this clonotype. Its antigen remains unknown. Findings and caveats of the study: Few additional T cells are recruited per seasonal influenza vaccination, authors suggested.

The V gene lost 0 bases and the J gene lost 2 bases, with 8 bases spanning the gap. The CDR3 spans 14 residues. CDR1 and CDR2 (germline): DFQATT, SNEGSKA (reference sequence). TCRdb re-called the RT-PCR reads through MiXCR, storing one row per CDR3 protein. The sample lists around 850,000 distinct CDR3 sequences, about 18% seen once, with 11% in the top ten. V usage is TRBV20-1 and J usage is TRBJ1-5; weak D call: TRBD1 (5 bases). Sequencing was performed on PBMCs from blood, taken around 5 days after vaccination. The sequence was collected from a man in his forties or fifties who received an inactivated influenza vaccine. CDR3 DNA: TGCAGTGCTAGAGATGGGGCGGGCAATCAGCCCCAGCATTTT. Translation gives CSARDGAGNQPQHF.